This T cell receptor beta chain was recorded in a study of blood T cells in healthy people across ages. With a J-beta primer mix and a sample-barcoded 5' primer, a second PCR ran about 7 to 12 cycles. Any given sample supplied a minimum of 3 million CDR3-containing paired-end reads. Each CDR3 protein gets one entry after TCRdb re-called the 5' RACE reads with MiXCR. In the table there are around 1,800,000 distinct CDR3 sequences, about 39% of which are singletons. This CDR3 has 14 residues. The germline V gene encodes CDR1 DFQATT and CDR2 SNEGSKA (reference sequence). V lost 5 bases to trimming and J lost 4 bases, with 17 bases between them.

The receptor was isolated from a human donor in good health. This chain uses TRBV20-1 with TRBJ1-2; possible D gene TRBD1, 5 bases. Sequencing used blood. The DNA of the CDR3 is TGCAGTGCTCCCTTCCGGGGGACCCTCTATGGCTACACCTTC. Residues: CSAPFRGTLYGYTF.